This entry features one T cell receptor beta chain sequence. Treatment denoted: randomized to nivolumab then ipilimumab (arm A) or the reverse (arm B). From thawed PBMCs, live CD3+CD8+ cells negative for CD19 and CD56 were sorted. The sample is drawn from a study of sequential checkpoint blockade in melanoma. About the research overall: Arm A got nivolumab then ipilimumab; arm B the reverse, 1:1. After both sequences, patients received maintenance nivolumab.

The CDR3 runs 14 residues. Germline CDR1 reads SGDLS; CDR2 reads YYNGEE. Trimming took 4 bases from V and 3 from J, leaving 14 bases between them. Profiled with immunoSEQ multiplex PCR; TCRdb holds only in-frame clones, not every one. The repertoire has fewer than 45,000 clones, 86% of them found once; the top ten carry around 12%. The chain is built from TRBV9 and TRBJ2-7, with TRBD1 as a possible D gene (6 bases). This material consisted of CD8+ T cells sorted from blood (inferred from file names), taken from a patient given nivolumab and ipilimumab in sequence. The origin of this receptor is a human donor with melanoma. Here the CDR3 DNA reads TGTGCCAGCAGCTTCGGACAGATGAACTACGAGCAGTACTTC. Translating it yields CASSFGQMNYEQYF.